This T cell receptor (beta chain) was found in a study of cytomegalovirus exposure and HLA in healthy donors (dated by TCRdb to 2015 to 2018). About the full investigation: According to an earlier analysis of 450 to 650 of the donors, roughly 180 million T cells yielded 117 million unique TCR beta sequences and 250 to 350 Gb of sequence data. All discovery cohort repertoires had been generated using a single sequencing platform. Using immunosequencing, the study profiled T cell repertoires from around 670 subjects and related those repertoires to cytomegalovirus serostatus. In a later genetic analysis, genome-wide SNP genotypes for 398 of the 666 donors were used, and that subset was treated as a discovery cohort. The study was designed to test whether signatures of past pathogen exposure could be identified by cataloging public T cell receptors. To predict cytomegalovirus infection status, the study brought together high-throughput TCR immunosequencing, statistical association of individual TCRs with disease status, and machine learning. An early release that covered some 640 HLA-typed donors contained around 300 gigabases of sequencing data and roughly 84 million unique TCR sequences. Rather than using new phenotypic data, the later analysis identified candidate immune exposures from TCR beta sequences and from how often those sequences occurred across donors. On average, approximately 250,000 unique TCR beta nucleotide sequences were sequenced per donor among some 420 genotyped donors of the cohort, with roughly 20% of those sequences being non-productive. Donor age, sex, ethnicity and CMV serostatus were collected together with the repertoire data. Typing coverage varied by locus: roughly 629-640 donors for A, B, C, DRB1 and DQB1; approximately 560 for DQA1; approximately 570 for DPA1; roughly 450 for DPB1. An earlier analysis of nearly 600 of the donors applied high-throughput TCR beta sequencing to assess whether each TCR beta V gene segment acted as functional or pseudogenic. To study patterns of TCR occurrence, a later analysis re-analyzed previously published TCR beta repertoires from 700 or so donors and added high-resolution HLA genotyping. HLA typing included class I and class II loci at four-digit resolution. Besides the first cohort of approximately 710 subjects, a separate validation cohort made up of 120 different subjects was used. Of the roughly 410 genotyped donors, approximately 81% were placed in the genetic ancestry cluster associated with self-reported Caucasian donors. Because of strong linkage in the cohort, roughly 5 DR-DQ haplotypes were treated as single units for association and clustering. The investigation overall reported the following: V-gene and J-gene trimming of TCR beta chains was associated with a missense DCLRE1C variant in a later genetic analysis, and the association was replicated in an independent cohort. Immune exposure information for the cohort was limited to CMV serostatus. The study gave a list of more than 150 TCR beta chains associated with cytomegalovirus. In a later analysis, the rate of TCR association differed among HLA loci, with DRB1 alleles having the most associated TCRs and HLA-C alleles having the fewest. Compared with the approximately 700-donor mean, donors in an Asian-associated ancestry cluster had fewer N-insertions in productive TCRs, according to a later genetic analysis. In both the original and validation cohorts, the classifier was reported to diagnose cytomegalovirus status with high specificity and sensitivity. HLA typing was unavailable for some donors at each locus, so association tests used only the typed subset. In vitro tests confirmed that a few of the cytomegalovirus-associated TCR beta chains recognize cytomegalovirus antigens. In an earlier analysis of around 600 of the donors, most TCR beta V segments appeared in productive rearrangements about 87% or about 30% of the time, broadly matching IMGT annotations. In this cohort, only TCR beta chains were sequenced, and detectable features were limited by the absence of alpha or paired-chain data. Correlated functional status among segregating V segments might reflect linkage disequilibrium, but an unknown experimental factor could not be ruled out. While some public TCRs were present in many individuals, most TCR sequences turned up only very rarely across donors. Because counts were too low, seventeen rarely observed V segments, including chromosome 9 orphons, were excluded from the earlier analysis of 587 of the donors. According to a later analysis, parvovirus B19, influenza, CMV and Epstein-Barr virus appeared linked to several top co-occurrence clusters. The 87-base-pair reads could not distinguish some IMGT-functional V segments, including TRBV6-2 and TRBV6-3, so those segments were excluded. Specific HLA alleles were associated with roughly 17,000 TCR beta sequences at a false discovery rate of 0.05 in a later analysis. When HLA alleles, especially DR and DQ, strongly co-occurred, TCR associations were difficult to assign to individual alleles. A cluster of highly shared sequence variants was judged likely to represent a technical artifact of the sequencing pipeline. In a later analysis, most CMV-associated TCR beta chains were found to appear HLA-restricted, with HLA associations seemingly driven largely by CMV exposure. A further reported finding was that TCR beta sequences accurately predicted the HLA-A and HLA-B alleles for most subjects in the first cohort. Presence/absence analyses assumed roughly uniform sequencing depth across donors, an assumption that may not hold. A later analysis found that HLA-associated TCR beta chains were more clonally expanded and had lower generation probabilities than equally common non-associated chains. The authors suggested that the approach could potentially be extended to other disease states and immunological phenotypes.

V sheds 4 bases and J sheds 4 bases, leaving 18 bases between their ends. From cysteine to phenylalanine, the CDR3 is 15 amino acids long. Just the 45-base CDR3 DNA is kept, in frame starting at base 1. In total, roughly 710 healthy bone marrow donors made up the cohort. All cohort members were sampled while nominally healthy, although unrecorded immune exposures were likely present. The donor tested CMV seronegative, placing the donor among the approximately 400 seronegative members of the cohort. Every donor gave a peripheral blood sample, and the peripheral blood mononuclear cells from that sample were used for TCR beta sequencing. The Qiagen DNeasy Blood Extraction Kit was used to extract genomic DNA from the blood cell samples. About this clone itself: Its target antigen remains unknown. No much larger clone exists at a distance of one base, and base qualities are not known.

The protocol used for the library was the immunoSEQ multiplex PCR assay. The multiplex PCR relied on a mix of 60 forward primers for TCR Vbeta segments and 13 reverse primers for TCR Jbeta segments. The CDR3 region of rearranged TCR beta genes was amplified from genomic DNA with a multiplex PCR assay. On the Illumina HiSeq System, the amplified TCR beta libraries were sequenced as 87-base-pair reads. Under the source paper's analysis protocol: A later analysis counted tens of millions of unique TCR beta chains across the 666 repertoires, and around 12 million of these chains were shared by at least two donors. Raw reads were error-corrected and collapsed into unique sequences by a nearest-neighbor algorithm in which closely related sequences were merged to remove PCR and sequencing errors. V, D and J gene segments were assigned by aligning CDR3 sequences to IMGT reference sequences. For a sequence to be retained, at least a six-nucleotide match to both a V gene segment and a J gene segment was required. A rearrangement counted as productive if the CDR3 had no stop codons and remained in frame with V and J, and every other rearrangement counted as non-productive. CDR3 was defined according to IMGT convention as the region running from the second conserved V-encoded cysteine to the conserved J-encoded phenylalanine. Sequences without an unambiguous match to a single V gene segment were excluded from the earlier analysis of about 630 of the donors. An earlier analysis of under 750 of the donors called V segments functional above 56.7% productive rearrangements and segregating when the between-donor standard deviation exceeded 5%. To diagnose cytomegalovirus status from the catalog of TCR beta chain sequences, a statistical classification framework was built. In a later analysis, TCR nucleotide sequences were compared against IMGT/GENE-DB human TR gene sequences so that V and J genes could be assigned. A later analysis assigned CDR3 sequences and most-parsimonious VDJ recombination scenarios with the TCRdist pipeline. In a later analysis, every TCR beta chain was defined by the combination of its CDR3 amino acid sequence and its V-gene family, and reads without a unique V-gene family were dropped. As a way to deal with suspected cross-contamination and a sequencing artifact, a later analysis dropped roughly 600 nucleotide sequences that were highly shared and had low generation probability. For each public chain, a later analysis derived a clonal expansion index from normalized ranks of inferred template counts within each repertoire. Generation probabilities in a later analysis came from a VDJ recombination model fitted to out-of-frame rearrangements, and those results were checked against IGoR. In a later analysis, hypergeometric tests were used to score TCR-TCR, TCR-HLA and TCR-CMV co-occurrence, with a repertoire-size bias correction applied to TCR pairs. In a later analysis, false discovery rates were estimated by permuting HLA or CMV assignments 20 times. In a later analysis, co-occurring TCRs were grouped with DBSCAN, and TCRdist sequence similarity was added when clustering was performed within HLA-allele-positive subsets. Repertoires with fewer than 30,000 or more than 120,000 public chains, plus five repertoires with anomalous nucleotide sharing, were excluded from co-occurrence clustering. Entries here come from immuneACCESS through TCRdb and include only in-frame sequences with V and J called. Some clones fail to appear in such tables; in the studies checked, an unresolved V gene covers under half of the shortfall, and the cause of the remainder is unknown. That table furnishes V, J and clone size, whereas the DNA furnished D and trimming. The sample has more than 90,000 clones on record, around 77% of them singletons. The ten largest account for roughly 8% of the sample.

The sequenced material came from PBMCs. The origin of this receptor is a female donor in good health and CMV-seronegative. The V gene is TRBV5-3 and the J gene is TRBJ2-7; TRBD1 is a possible D gene, resting on 5 matching bases. TRBV5-3 is identified as an open reading frame with a role that is uncertain. The DNA sequence reads TGTGCCAGAAGCGCTGCTCCGCAGGGAAGGTACGAGCAGTACTTC. Translated, this gives CARSAAPQGRYEQYF.